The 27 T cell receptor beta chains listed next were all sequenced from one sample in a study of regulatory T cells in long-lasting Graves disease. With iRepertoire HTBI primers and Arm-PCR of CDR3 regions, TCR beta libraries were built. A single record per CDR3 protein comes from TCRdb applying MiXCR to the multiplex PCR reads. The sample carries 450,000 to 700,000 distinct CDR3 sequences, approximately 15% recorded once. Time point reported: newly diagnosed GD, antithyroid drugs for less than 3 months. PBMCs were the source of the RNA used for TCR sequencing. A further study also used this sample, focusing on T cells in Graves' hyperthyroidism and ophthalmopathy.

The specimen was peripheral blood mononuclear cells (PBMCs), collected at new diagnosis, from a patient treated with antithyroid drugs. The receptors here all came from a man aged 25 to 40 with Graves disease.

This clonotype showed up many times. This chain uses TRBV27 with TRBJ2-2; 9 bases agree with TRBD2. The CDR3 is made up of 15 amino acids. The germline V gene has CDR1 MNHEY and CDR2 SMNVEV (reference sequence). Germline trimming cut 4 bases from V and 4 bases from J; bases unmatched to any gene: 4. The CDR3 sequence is CASSWAGGTTGELFF. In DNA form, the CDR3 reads TGTGCCAGCAGTTGGGCGGGAGGGACCACCGGGGAGCTGTTTTTT.

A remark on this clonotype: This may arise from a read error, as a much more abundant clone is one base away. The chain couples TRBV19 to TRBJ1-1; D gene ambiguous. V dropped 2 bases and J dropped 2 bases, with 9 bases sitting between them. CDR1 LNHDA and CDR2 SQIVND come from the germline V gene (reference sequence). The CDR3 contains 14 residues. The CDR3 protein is CASSITMGNTEAFF. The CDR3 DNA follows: TGTGCCAGTAGTATAACTATGGGTAACACTGAAGCTTTCTTT.

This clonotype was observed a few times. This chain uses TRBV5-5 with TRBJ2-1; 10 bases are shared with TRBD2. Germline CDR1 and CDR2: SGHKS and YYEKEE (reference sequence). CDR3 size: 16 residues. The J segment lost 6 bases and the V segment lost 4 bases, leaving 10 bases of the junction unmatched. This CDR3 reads CASSAYPSGRFNEQFF. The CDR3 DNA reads TGTGCCAGCAGCGCGTATCCTAGCGGGAGATTCAATGAGCAGTTCTTC.

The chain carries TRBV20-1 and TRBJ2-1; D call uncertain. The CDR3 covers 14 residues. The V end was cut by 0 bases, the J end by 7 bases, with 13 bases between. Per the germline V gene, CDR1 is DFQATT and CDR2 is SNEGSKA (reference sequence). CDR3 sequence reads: CSARDPRIENEQFF. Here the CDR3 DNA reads TGCAGTGCTAGAGATCCCAGGATCGAAAATGAGCAGTTCTTC.

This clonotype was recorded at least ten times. CDR3 region: CATKGTPDEQYF. The DNA of the CDR3 is TGTGCCACCAAGGGGACCCCGGACGAGCAGTACTTC. The gene calls are TRBV10-3 and TRBJ2-7; D may match TRBD1 or TRBD2 (5 bases each). This CDR3 has 12 residues. Trimming removed 10 bases from V and 5 bases from J, with 15 bases in between. The germline gives CDR1 ENHRY, CDR2 SYGVKD.

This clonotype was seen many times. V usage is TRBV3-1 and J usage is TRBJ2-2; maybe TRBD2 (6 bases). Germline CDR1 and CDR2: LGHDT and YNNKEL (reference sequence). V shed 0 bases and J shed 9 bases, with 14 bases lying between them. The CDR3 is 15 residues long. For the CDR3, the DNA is TGTGCCAGCAGCCAAGAAAGCCACGGGAGCAGGGAGCTGTTTTTT. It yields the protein CASSQESHGSRELFF.

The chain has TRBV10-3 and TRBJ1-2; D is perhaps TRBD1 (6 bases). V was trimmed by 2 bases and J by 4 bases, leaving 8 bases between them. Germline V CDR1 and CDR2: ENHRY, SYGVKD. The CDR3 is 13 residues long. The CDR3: CAISEGGGYGYTF. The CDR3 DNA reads TGTGCCATCAGTGAGGGGGGCGGCTATGGCTACACCTTC.

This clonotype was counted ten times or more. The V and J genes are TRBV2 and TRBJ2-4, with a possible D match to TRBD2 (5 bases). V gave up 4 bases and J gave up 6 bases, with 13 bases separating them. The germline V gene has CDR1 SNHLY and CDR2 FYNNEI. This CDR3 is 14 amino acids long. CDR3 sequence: CASSAEGPGNIQYF. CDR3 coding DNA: TGTGCCAGCAGTGCTGAGGGCCCGGGAAACATTCAGTACTTC. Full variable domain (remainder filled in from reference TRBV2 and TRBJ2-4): EPEVTQTPSHQVTQMGQEVILRCVPISNHLYFYWYRQILGQKVEFLVSFYNNEISEKSEIFDDQFSVERPDGSNFTLKIRSTKLEDSAMYFCASSAEGPGNIQYFGAGTRLSVL.

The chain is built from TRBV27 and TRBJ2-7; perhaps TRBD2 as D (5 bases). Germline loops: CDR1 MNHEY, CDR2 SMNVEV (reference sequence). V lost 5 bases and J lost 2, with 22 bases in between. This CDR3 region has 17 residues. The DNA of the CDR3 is TGTGCCAGCAGTCAACCCCCGTGGAGCGGAACCACCTACGAGCAGTACTTC. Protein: CASSQPPWSGTTYEQYF.

The CDR3 is CASSPGQVSNQPQHF. In DNA, the CDR3 is TGTGCCAGCAGTCCAGGACAGGTCAGCAATCAGCCCCAGCATTTT. The rearrangement links TRBV6-1 to TRBJ1-5, with 7 bases matching TRBD1. The CDR3 sequence is 15 residues long. Germline-derived CDR1 and CDR2 are MNHNS and SASEGT. Losses at the gene ends were 5 bases for V and 1 base for J; bases not matched to a gene: 5.

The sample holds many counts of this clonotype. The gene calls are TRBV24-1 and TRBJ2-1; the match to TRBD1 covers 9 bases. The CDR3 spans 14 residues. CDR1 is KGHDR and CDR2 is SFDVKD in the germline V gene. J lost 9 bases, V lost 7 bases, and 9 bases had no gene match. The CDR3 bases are TGTGCCACCAGCTGGACAGGGGAAAACGTTGAGCAGTTCTTC. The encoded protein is CATSWTGENVEQFF.

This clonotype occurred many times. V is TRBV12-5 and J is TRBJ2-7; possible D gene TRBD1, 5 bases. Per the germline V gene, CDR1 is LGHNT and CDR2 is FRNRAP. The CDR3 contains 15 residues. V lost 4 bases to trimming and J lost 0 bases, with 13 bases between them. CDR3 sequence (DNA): TGTGCTAGTGGTTCCGACAGCTTGAGCTCCTACGAGCAGTACTTC. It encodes CASGSDSLSSYEQYF. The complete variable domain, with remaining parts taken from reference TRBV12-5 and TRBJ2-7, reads DARVTQTPRHKVTEMGQEVTMRCQPILGHNTVFWYRQTMMQGLELLAYFRNRAPLDDSGMPKDRFSAEMPDATLATLKIQPSEPRDSAVYFCASGSDSLSSYEQYFGPGTRLTVT.

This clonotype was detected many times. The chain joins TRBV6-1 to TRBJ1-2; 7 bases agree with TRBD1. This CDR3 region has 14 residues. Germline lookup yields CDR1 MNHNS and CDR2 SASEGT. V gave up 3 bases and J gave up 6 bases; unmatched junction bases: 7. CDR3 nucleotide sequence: TGTGCCAGCAGTGATCGGGACAGCCTTCATGGCTACACCTTC. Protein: CASSDRDSLHGYTF.

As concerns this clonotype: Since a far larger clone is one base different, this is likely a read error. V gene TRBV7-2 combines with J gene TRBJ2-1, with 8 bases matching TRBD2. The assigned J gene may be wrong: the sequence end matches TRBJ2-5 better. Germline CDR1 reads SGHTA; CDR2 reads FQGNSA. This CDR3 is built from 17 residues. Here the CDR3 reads CAGSLVLAVTSGETQYF. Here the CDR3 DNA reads TGTGCCGGCAGCTTAGTACTAGCGGTCACGAGCGGCGAGACCCAGTACTTC.

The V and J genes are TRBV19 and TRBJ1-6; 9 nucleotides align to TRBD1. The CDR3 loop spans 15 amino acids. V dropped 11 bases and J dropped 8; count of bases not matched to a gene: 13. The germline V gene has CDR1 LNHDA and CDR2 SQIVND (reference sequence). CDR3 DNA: TGTGCCGTTAGCGGGACAGGGCTTTTCGATTCACCCCTCCACTTT. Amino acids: CAVSGTGLFDSPLHF.

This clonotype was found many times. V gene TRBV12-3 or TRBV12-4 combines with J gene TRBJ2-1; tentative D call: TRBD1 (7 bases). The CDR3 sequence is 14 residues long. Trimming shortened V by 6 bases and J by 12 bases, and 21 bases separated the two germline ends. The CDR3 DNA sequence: TGTGCCAGCAGCCCACTTGGAGGGGGCGGGGTGCAGTTCTTC. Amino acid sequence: CASSPLGGGGVQFF.

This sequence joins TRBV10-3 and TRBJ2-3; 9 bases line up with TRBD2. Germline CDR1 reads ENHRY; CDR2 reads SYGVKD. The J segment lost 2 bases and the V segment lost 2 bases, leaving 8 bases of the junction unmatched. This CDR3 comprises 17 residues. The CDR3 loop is CAISESLAGTYTDTQYF. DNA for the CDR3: TGTGCCATCAGTGAGAGCCTAGCGGGGACCTACACAGATACGCAGTATTTT.

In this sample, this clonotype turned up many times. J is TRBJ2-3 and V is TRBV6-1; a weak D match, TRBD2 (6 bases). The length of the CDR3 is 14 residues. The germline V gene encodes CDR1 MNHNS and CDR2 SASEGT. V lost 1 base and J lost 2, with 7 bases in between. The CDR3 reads CASSEGLDTDTQYF. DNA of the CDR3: TGTGCCAGCAGTGAAGGACTAGACACAGATACGCAGTATTTT.

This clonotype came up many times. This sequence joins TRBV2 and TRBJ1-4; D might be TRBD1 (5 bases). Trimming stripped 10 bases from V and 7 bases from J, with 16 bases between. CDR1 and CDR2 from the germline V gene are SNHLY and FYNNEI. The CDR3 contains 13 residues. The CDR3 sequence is CATKVGVAEKLFF. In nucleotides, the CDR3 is TGTGCCACCAAAGTAGGGGTAGCTGAAAAACTGTTTTTT.

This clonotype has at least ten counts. CDR3 amino acids: CASSQGGRAHYEQYF. The CDR3 DNA reads TGTGCCAGCAGCCAAGGGGGCAGGGCCCACTACGAGCAGTACTTC. The chain is built from TRBV3-1 and TRBJ2-7; tentatively, D is TRBD1 (5 bases). Germline V gene lookup returns CDR1 LGHDT and CDR2 YNNKEL (reference sequence). CDR3 size: 15 residues. V lost 1 base to trimming and J lost 3 bases, with 13 bases between them.

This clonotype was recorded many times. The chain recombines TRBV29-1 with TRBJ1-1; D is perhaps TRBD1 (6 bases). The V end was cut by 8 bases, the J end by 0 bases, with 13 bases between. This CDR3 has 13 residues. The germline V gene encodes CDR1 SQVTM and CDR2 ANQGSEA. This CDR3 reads CSSSTGMNTEAFF. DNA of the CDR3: TGCAGCTCCTCGACAGGCATGAACACTGAAGCTTTCTTT.

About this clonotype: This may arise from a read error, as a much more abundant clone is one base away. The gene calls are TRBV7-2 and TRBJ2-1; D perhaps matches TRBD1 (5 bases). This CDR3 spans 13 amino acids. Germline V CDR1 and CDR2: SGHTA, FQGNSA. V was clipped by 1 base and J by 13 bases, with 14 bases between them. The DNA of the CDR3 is TGTGCCAGCAGCTTAGGGACACCTTCCGATCAGTTCTTC. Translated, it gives CASSLGTPSDQFF.

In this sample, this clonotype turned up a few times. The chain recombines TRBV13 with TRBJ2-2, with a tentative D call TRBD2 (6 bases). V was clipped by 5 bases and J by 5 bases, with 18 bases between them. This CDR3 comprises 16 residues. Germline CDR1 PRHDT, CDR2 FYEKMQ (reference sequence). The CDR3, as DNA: TGTGCCAGCAGCCCCGGGGGAGCGGGCACAACCGGGGAGCTGTTTTTT. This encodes CASSPGGAGTTGELFF.

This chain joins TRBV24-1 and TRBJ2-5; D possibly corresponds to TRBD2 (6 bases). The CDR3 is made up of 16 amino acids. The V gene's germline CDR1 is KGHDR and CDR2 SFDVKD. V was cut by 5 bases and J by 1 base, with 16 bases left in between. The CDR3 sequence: CATSAGGLSFQETQYF. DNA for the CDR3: TGTGCCACCAGTGCCGGCGGACTAAGCTTCCAAGAGACCCAGTACTTC.

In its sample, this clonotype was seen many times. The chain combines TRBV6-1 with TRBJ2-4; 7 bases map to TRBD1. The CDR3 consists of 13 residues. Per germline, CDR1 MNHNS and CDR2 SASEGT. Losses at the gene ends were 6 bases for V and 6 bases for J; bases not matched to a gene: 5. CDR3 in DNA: TGTGCCAGCAGCCCACGGGACAGAAACATTCAGTACTTC. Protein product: CASSPRDRNIQYF.

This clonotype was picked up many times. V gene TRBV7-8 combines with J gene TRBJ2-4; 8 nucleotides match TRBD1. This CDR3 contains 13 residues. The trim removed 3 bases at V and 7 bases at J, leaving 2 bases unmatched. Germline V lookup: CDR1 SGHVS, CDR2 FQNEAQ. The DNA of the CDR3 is TGTGCCAGCAGCTTCCGACAGGGGAACATTCAGTACTTC. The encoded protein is CASSFRQGNIQYF.

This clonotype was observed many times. As DNA, the CDR3 is TGTGCCAGCAGCTTCCGCGGTAGCGTTAACTATGGCTACACCTTC. Translated, it gives CASSFRGSVNYGYTF. This chain connects TRBV7-2 to TRBJ1-2, with D unclear. CDR3 length equals 15 residues. CDR1 and CDR2 from the germline V gene are SGHTA and FQGNSA. Trimming left V 3 bases short and J 1 base short, with 12 bases between. Full variable domain (missing parts from reference TRBV7-2 and TRBJ1-2): GAGVSQSPSNKVTEKGKDVELRCDPISGHTALYWYRQSLGQGLEFLIYFQGNSAPDKSGLPSDRFSAERTGGSVSTLTIQRTQQEDSAVYLCASSFRGSVNYGYTFGSGTRLTVV.